The T cell receptor beta chain described here comes from a study of T cells expressing NK-cell markers. On the study more broadly: Repertoire data for TCR beta were derived from sorted T cells (CD3+CD56+NKG2C+, CD3+CD56+NKG2C- and CD3+CD56-NKG2C+). HCMV serostatus: most of the eight sequenced donors positive, one negative.

As concerns this clonotype: Its antigen is unknown.

Study conclusions and caveats: Dominant NKG2C+ clonotype frequencies of roughly 1.0-7.5% of CD8+ T cells were measured in more than five donors.

TCRdb reprocessed the 5' RACE reads and reports one entry per CDR3 protein, with no DNA. The sample includes fewer than 550,000 distinct CDR3 sequences. The sample taken for sequencing was blood T cells: a sorted CD56 or NKG2C T cell subset, CD4+ or CD8+ T cells, or bulk PBMC T cells (not recorded which). This clonotype was sampled from a woman between 50 and 59 years old in good health.

The CDR3 loop is CASSLGYRTENNEQFF. This chain connects TRBV7-9 to TRBJ2-1. Germline V gene data show CDR1 as SEHNR and CDR2 as FQNEAQ (reference sequence). This CDR3 is 16 amino acids long.